Listed below are T cell receptor beta chains from one sample, sequenced in a study of memory CD4+ T cells and cytomegalovirus serostatus. Some clones are missing from TCRdb's copy, which holds only in-frame ones; the method was immunoSEQ multiplex PCR. The table shows about 100,000 clones, with about 80% occurring only once. The material sequenced was memory CD4+ T cells from blood. The receptors derive from an adult in good health and CMV-seropositive. Each CDR3 is given with its conserved first and last residue. Fields, in order: V gene, D gene, clone size, J gene, CDR3 DNA, CDR3 protein. A D gene is named only where the DNA matches it firmly. Clone size appears in some rows only: once, few, many, or a class for an expanded clone.

>TRBV5-4|TRBD2|NA|TRBJ2-3
TGTGCCAGCAGCTTAAAACTAGCGGGATGGAGCACAGATACGCAGTATTTT
CASSLKLAGWSTDTQYF
>TRBV5-4|TRBD1|NA|TRBJ1-4
TGTGCCAGCAGCTTGAGCGACAGGGGAAAAAAACTGTTTTTT
CASSLSDRGKKLFF
>TRBV28|NA|NA|TRBJ1-2
TGTGCCAGCAGCCTGACGGACAGTAACTATGGCTACACCTTC
CASSLTDSNYGYTF
>TRBV28|NA|NA|TRBJ1-5
TGTGCCAGCAGCGGACAGCCCAATCAGCCCCAGCATTTT
CASSGQPNQPQHF
>TRBV7-2|TRBD2|NA|TRBJ2-3
TGTGCCAGCAGCTTCGGGAGGGACACGCAGTATTTT
CASSFGRDTQYF
>TRBV5-1|NA|NA|TRBJ1-1
TGCGCCAGCAGCCCCCGGCCCCGAGGGGCGAACACTGAAGCTTTCTTT
CASSPRPRGANTEAFF
>TRBV7-2|TRBD2|NA|TRBJ2-1
TGTGCCAGCAGCTTAGTGGATAGCGGGTTTGAGCAGTTCTTC
CASSLVDSGFEQFF
>TRBV18|NA|NA|TRBJ1-4
TGTGCCAGCTCACCAGGGGGAACTAATGAAAAACTGTTTTTT
CASSPGGTNEKLFF
>TRBV10-2|NA|NA|TRBJ2-5
TGCGCCAGCAGTGGCGCCGGGACTTGGGGAGAGACCCAGTACTTC
CASSGAGTWGETQYF
>TRBV4-3|NA|NA|TRBJ2-4
TGCGCCAGCAGCCAAGAGTTAAGGGAAAACATTCAGTACTTC
CASSQELRENIQYF
>TRBV2|NA|NA|TRBJ2-5
TGTGCCAGCAAGCAGGGTGGGGAGACCCAGTACTTC
CASKQGGETQYF
>TRBV10-3|NA|NA|TRBJ2-7
TGTGCCATCAGTGAGTCGAGCGGCGGCTCCTACGAGCAGTACTTC
CAISESSGGSYEQYF
>TRBV27|NA|NA|TRBJ2-1
TGTGCCAGCAGTTTAACGTCAGGGACCTACAATGAGCAGTTCTTC
CASSLTSGTYNEQFF
>TRBV28|TRBD2|NA|TRBJ2-7
TGTGCCAGCAGTTTATCAACTAGCGGACCCTACGAGCAGTACTTC
CASSLSTSGPYEQYF
>TRBV28|TRBD2|NA|TRBJ2-1
TGTGCCAGCAGCCTAGCGGGAACTTACAATGAGCAGTTCTTC
CASSLAGTYNEQFF
>TRBV6-1|NA|once|TRBJ1-4
TGTGCCAGCAGTGAAGCGATAGGCATTAATGAAAAACTGTTTTTT
CASSEAIGINEKLFF
>TRBV4-3|NA|NA|TRBJ2-6
TGCGCCAGCAGCCAAGATCGTAGGAGCTCTGGGGCCAACGTCCTGACTTTC
CASSQDRRSSGANVLTF
>TRBV9|NA|few|TRBJ2-3
TGTGCCAGCAGCGCCAGGTGGGGGGGCACAGATACGCAGTATTTT
CASSARWGGTDTQYF
>TRBV7-3|TRBD1|once|TRBJ1-2
TGTGCCAGCAGCCCAACAGGGACAGTCTATGGCTACACCTTC
CASSPTGTVYGYTF
>TRBV28|NA|NA|TRBJ1-1
TGTGCCAGCAGTTTACCCCTGGGAGCTTTCTTT
CASSLPLGAFF
>TRBV7-8|NA|NA|TRBJ1-5
TGTGCCAGCACGGGCAACCTTGGGGGGGTAAGGGCTCAGCCCCAGCATTTT
CASTGNLGGVRAQPQHF
>TRBV5-1|TRBD2|NA|TRBJ2-1
TGCGCCAGCAGCGCACTAGCGGAGTTCAATGAGCAGTTCTTC
CASSALAEFNEQFF
>TRBV6-5|NA|once|TRBJ2-7
TGTGCCAGCAAGGGGTTGAGGGACTACGAGCAGTACTTC
CASKGLRDYEQYF
>TRBV29-1|TRBD1|NA|TRBJ2-5
TGCAGCGTTAGACCCCGCGACAGGGGTCCGGAGACCCAGTACTTC
CSVRPRDRGPETQYF
>TRBV14|TRBD1|NA|TRBJ2-3
TGTGCCAGCAGCCAAGATCCGACAGGGAGTCAACCTAGCACAGATACGCAGTATTTT
CASSQDPTGSQPSTDTQYF
>TRBV28|TRBD2|few|TRBJ2-1
TGTGCCAGCTCGGGGGGTCTAGGGACTAGCGGGATCAATGAGCAGTTCTTC
CASSGGLGTSGINEQFF
>TRBV4-1|NA|once|TRBJ1-5
TGCGCCAGTTCCCGGGACCCTTATAGCAATCAGCCCCAGCATTTT
CASSRDPYSNQPQHF
>TRBV6-1|NA|NA|TRBJ2-3
TGTGCCAGCAGTGAATGGTTGGATACGCAGTATTTT
CASSEWLDTQYF
>TRBV6-6|NA|NA|TRBJ1-4
TGTGCCAGCAGTATCGGACAGACAAATGAAAAACTGTTTTTT
CASSIGQTNEKLFF
>TRBV11-2|NA|NA|TRBJ1-1
TGTGCCAGCAGCTTCGCGGGGACGAGCACTGAAGCTTTCTTT
CASSFAGTSTEAFF
>TRBV5-1|NA|NA|TRBJ2-7
TGCGCCAGCAGCACGGACGGTCAGGAGCAGTACTTC
CASSTDGQEQYF
>TRBV6-1|TRBD2|NA|TRBJ2-7
TGTGCCAGCGCGAGGGAGAGCGGGGGCTCCTACGAGCAGTACTTC
CASARESGGSYEQYF
>TRBV6-1|NA|NA|TRBJ2-1
TGTGCCAGCAGAGACAACTACAATGAGCAGTTCTTC
CASRDNYNEQFF
>TRBV2|NA|NA|TRBJ2-7
TGTGCCACCAGGGCTAGCGAGATTTACGAGCAGTACTTC
CATRASEIYEQYF
>TRBV10-3|NA|NA|TRBJ1-3
TGTGCCATCAGTTCGGGACCGATCTCTGGAAACACCATATATTTT
CAISSGPISGNTIYF
>TRBV11-3|TRBD1|once|TRBJ1-5
TGTGCCAGCAGCAAAGACAGGGACCAGCCCCAGCATTTT
CASSKDRDQPQHF
>TRBV28|NA|NA|TRBJ1-2
TGTGCCAGCAGTTCCGGTAGCTCCGGGGAGAACTATGGCTACACCTTC
CASSSGSSGENYGYTF
>TRBV6-5|TRBD1|once|TRBJ1-1
TGTGCCAGCAGTTCCGGACAGGGGGCGCGTAACACTGAAGCTTTCTTT
CASSSGQGARNTEAFF
>TRBV6-1|NA|NA|TRBJ2-7
TGTGCCAGCAGAGCGGTCTCCTACGAGCAGTACTTC
CASRAVSYEQYF
>TRBV2|NA|NA|TRBJ2-5
TGTGCCAGCAGTCGACAGCAAGAGACCCAGTACTTC
CASSRQQETQYF